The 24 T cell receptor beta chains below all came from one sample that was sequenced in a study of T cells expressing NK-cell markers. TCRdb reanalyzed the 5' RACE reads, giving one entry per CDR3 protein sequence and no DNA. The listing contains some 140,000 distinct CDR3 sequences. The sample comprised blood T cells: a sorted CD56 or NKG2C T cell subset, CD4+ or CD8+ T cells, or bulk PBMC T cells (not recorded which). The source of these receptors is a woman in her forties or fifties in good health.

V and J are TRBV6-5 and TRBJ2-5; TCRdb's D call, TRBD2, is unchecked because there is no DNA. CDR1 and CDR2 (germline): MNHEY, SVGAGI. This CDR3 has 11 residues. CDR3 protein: CASRLGETQYF.

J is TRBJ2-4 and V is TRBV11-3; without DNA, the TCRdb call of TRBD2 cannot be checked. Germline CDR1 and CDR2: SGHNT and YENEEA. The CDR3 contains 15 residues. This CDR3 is CASSLEGRHGNIQYF. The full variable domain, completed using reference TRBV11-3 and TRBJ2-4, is EAGVVQSPRYKIIEKKQPVAFWCNPISGHNTLYWYLQNLGQGPELLIRYENEEAVDDSQLPKDRFSAERLKGVDSTLKIQPAELGDSAVYLCASSLEGRHGNIQYFGAGTRLSVL.

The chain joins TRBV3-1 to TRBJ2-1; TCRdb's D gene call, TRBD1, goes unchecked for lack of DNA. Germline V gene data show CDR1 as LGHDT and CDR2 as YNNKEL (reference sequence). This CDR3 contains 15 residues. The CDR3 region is CASSQDGAANNEQFF.

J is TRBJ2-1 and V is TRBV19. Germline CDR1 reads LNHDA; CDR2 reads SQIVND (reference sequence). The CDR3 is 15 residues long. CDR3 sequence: CASSMVANSYNEQFF.

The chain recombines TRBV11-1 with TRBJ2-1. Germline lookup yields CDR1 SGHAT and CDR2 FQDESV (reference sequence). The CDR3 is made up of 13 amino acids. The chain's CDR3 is CASSLMGNNEQFF. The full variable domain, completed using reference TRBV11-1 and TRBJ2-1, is EAEVAQSPRYKITEKSQAVAFWCDPISGHATLYWYRQILGQGPELLVQFQDESVVDDSQLPKDRFSAERLKGVDSTLKIQPAELGDSAMYLCASSLMGNNEQFFGPGTRLTVL.

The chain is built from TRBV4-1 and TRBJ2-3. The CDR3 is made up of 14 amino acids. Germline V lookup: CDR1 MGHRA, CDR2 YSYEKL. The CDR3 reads CASSQELSTDTQYF.

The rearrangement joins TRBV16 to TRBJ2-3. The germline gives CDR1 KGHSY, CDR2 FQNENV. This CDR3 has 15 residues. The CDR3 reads CASSQDSASTDTQYF. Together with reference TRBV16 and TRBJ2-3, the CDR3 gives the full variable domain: GEEVAQTPKHLVRGEGQKAKLYCAPIKGHSYVFWYQQVLKNEFKFLISFQNENVFDETGMPKERFSAKCLPNSPCSLEIQATKLEDSAVYFCASSQDSASTDTQYFGPGTRLTVL.

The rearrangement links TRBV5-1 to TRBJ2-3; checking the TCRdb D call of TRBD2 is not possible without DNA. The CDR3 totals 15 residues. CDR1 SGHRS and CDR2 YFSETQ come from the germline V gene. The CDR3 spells CASSPLAAEADTQYF.

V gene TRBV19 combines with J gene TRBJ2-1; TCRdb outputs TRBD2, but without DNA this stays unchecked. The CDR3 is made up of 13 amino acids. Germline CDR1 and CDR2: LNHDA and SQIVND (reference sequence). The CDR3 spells CASLAGGDNEQFF.

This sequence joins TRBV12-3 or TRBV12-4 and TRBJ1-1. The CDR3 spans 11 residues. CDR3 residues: CASTLLGEAFF.

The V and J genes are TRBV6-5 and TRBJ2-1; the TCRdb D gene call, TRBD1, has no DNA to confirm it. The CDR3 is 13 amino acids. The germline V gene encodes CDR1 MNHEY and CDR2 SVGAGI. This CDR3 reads CASSYSDSLKQFF.

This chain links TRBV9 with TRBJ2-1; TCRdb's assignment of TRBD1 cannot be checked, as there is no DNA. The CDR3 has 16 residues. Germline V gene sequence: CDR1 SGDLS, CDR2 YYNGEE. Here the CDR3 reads CASSQGWRGSYNEQFF.

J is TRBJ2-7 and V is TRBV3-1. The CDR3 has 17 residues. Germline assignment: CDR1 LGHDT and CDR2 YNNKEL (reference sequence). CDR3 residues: CASSQDRGGRSSYEQYF.

CDR3 sequence reads: CASSGYRTGSYEQYF. The chain employs TRBV2 and TRBJ2-7; TCRdb reports TRBD1, a call that lacks DNA to check it against. Germline loops: CDR1 SNHLY, CDR2 FYNNEI. CDR3 length: 15 amino acids. The full variable domain, rest sourced from reference TRBV2 and TRBJ2-7, is EPEVTQTPSHQVTQMGQEVILRCVPISNHLYFYWYRQILGQKVEFLVSFYNNEISEKSEIFDDQFSVERPDGSNFTLKIRSTKLEDSAMYFCASSGYRTGSYEQYFGPGTRLTVT.

CDR3 protein: CAISPGQSDEQYF. V usage is TRBV10-3 and J usage is TRBJ2-7; the TCRdb call, TRBD1, lacks DNA for checking. This CDR3 spans 13 amino acids. The germline CDR1 and CDR2 sequences are ENHRY and SYGVKD.

The CDR3 loop is CASSQAAGGLAKNIQYF. The V gene is TRBV7-9, the J gene TRBJ2-4; TCRdb outputs TRBD2, but without DNA this stays unchecked. CDR3 length: 17 amino acids. Germline values: CDR1 SEHNR, CDR2 FQNEAQ (reference sequence).

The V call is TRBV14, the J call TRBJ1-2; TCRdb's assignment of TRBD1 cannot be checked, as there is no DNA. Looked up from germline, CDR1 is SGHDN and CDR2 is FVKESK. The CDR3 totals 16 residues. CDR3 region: CASSPTRQGTGYGYTF.

CDR3 residues: CASSQDLGAFTDTQYF. V gene TRBV3-1 combines with J gene TRBJ2-3. The CDR3 covers 16 residues. Germline V gene data show CDR1 as LGHDT and CDR2 as YNNKEL (reference sequence).

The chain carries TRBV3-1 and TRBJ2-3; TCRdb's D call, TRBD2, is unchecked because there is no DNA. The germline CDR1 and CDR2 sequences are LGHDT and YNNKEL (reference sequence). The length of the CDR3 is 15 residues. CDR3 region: CASKEREGSTDTQYF.

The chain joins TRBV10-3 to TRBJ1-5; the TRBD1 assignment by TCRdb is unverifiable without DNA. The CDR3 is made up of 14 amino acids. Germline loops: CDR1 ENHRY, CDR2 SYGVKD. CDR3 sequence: CAISEEWGSQPQHF.

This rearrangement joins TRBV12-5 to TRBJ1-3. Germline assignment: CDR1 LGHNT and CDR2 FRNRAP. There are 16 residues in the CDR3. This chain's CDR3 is CASGLFSLYSGNTIYF.

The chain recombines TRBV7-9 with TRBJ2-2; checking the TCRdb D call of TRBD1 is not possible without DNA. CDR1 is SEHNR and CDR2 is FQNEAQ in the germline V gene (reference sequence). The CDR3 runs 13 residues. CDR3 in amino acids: CASSSGGPGELFF.

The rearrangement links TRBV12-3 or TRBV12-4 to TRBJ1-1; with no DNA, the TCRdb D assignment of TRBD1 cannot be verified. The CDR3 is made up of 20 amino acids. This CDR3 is CASSLVFGAGGNGWNTEAFF.

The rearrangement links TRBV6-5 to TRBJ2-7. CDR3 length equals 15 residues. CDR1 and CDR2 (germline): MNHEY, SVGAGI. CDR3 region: CASSKDGEINYEQYF.